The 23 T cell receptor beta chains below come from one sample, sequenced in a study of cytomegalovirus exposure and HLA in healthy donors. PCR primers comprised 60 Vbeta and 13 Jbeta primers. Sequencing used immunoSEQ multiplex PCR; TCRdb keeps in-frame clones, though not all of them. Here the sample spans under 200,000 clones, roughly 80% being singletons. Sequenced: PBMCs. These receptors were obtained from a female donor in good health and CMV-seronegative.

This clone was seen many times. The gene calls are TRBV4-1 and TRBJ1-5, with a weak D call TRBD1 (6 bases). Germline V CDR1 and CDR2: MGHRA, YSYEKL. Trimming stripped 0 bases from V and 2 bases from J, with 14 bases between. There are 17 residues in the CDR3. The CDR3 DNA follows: TGCGCCAGCAGCCAAGATCGTACAGGGAAGGGCAATCAGCCCCAGCATTTT. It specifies CASSQDRTGKGNQPQHF.

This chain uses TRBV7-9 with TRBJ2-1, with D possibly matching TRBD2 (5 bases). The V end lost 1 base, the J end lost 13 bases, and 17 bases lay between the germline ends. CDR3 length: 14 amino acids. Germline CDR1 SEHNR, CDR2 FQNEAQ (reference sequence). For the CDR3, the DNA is TGTGCCAGCAGCTTAGATCAGACTAACCACCAACAGTTCTTC. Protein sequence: CASSLDQTNHQQFF.

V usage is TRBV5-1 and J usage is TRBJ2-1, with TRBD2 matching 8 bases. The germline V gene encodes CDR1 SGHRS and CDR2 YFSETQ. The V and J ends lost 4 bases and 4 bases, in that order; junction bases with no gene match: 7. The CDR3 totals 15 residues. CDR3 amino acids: CASSRGLDTYNEQFF. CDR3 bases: TGCGCCAGCAGCCGGGGACTAGACACATACAATGAGCAGTTCTTC.

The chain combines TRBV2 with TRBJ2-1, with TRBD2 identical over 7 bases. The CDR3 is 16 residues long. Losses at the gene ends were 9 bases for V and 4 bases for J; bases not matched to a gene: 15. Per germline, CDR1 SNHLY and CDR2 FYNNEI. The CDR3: CARRSQAGHVYNEQFF. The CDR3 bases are TGTGCCAGGAGGAGTCAAGCGGGGCATGTATACAATGAGCAGTTCTTC.

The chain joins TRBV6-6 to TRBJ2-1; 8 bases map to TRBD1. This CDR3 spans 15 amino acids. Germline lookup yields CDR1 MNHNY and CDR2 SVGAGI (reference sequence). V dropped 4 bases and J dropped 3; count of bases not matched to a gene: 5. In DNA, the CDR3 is TGTGCCAGCAGTTTTGGAGGACAGGGCTACAATGAGCAGTTCTTC. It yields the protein CASSFGGQGYNEQFF.

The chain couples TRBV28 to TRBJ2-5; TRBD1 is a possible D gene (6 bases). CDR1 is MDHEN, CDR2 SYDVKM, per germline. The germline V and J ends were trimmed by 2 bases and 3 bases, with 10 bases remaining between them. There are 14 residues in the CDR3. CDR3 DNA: TGTGCCAGCAGTTTAGGGGGCTCCGAAGAGACCCAGTACTTC. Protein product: CASSLGGSEETQYF.

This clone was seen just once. For the CDR3, the DNA is TGTGCCAGCAGGGCTTCCAGCGGGGCCACTGAAGCTTTCTTT. It specifies CASRASSGATEAFF. The chain is built from TRBV2 and TRBJ1-1, with D perhaps matching TRBD1 (5 bases). Germline CDR1 and CDR2: SNHLY and FYNNEI. V lost 6 bases to trimming and J lost 4 bases, with 15 bases between them. The CDR3 is 14 amino acids.

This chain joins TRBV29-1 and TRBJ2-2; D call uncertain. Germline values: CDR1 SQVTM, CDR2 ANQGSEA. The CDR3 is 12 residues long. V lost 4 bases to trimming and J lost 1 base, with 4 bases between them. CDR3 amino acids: CSVAWNTGELFF. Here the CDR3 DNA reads TGCAGCGTTGCGTGGAACACCGGGGAGCTGTTTTTT.

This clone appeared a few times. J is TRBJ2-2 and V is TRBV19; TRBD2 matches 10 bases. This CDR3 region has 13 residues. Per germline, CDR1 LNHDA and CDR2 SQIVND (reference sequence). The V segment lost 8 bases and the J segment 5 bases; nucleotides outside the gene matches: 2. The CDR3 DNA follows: TGTGCCAGTCAGACTAGCGGGACCGGGGAGCTGTTTTTT. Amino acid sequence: CASQTSGTGELFF.

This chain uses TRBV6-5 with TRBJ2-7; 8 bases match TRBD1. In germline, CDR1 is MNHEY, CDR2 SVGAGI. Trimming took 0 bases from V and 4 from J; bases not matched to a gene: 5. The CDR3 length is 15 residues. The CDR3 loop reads CASSYSGTGSYEQYF. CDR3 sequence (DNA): TGTGCCAGCAGTTACTCCGGGACAGGTTCGTACGAGCAGTACTTC.

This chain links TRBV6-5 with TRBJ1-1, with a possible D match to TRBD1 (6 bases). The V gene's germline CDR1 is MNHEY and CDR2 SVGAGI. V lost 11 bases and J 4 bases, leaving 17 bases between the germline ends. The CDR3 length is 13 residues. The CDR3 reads CASSGQPGTEAFF. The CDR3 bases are TGTGCCTCTTCCGGACAGCCGGGCACTGAAGCTTTCTTT.

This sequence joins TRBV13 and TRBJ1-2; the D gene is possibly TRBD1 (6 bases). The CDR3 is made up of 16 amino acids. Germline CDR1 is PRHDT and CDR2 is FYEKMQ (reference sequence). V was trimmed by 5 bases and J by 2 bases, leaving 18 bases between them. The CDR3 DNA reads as TGTGCCAGCAGCACACTTTGGGGGCAGTTAAACTATGGCTACACCTTC. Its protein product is CASSTLWGQLNYGYTF. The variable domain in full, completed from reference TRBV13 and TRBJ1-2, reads AAGVIQSPRHLIKEKRETATLKCYPIPRHDTVYWYQQGPGQDPQFLISFYEKMQSDKGSIPDRFSAQQFSDYHSELNMSSLELGDSALYFCASSTLWGQLNYGYTFGSGTRLTVV.

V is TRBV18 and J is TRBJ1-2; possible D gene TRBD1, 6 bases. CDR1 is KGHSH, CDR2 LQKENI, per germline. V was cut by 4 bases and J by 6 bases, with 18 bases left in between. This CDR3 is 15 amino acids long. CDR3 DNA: TGTGCCAGCTCACTCGACGGATGGGGGCAGGATGGCTACACCTTC. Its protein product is CASSLDGWGQDGYTF.

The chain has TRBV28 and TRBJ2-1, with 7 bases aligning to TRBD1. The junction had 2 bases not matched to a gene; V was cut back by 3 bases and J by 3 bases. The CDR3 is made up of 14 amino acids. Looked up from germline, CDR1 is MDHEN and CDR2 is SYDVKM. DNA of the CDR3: TGTGCCAGCAGTTTTCGGGACAGCTACAATGAGCAGTTCTTC. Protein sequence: CASSFRDSYNEQFF.

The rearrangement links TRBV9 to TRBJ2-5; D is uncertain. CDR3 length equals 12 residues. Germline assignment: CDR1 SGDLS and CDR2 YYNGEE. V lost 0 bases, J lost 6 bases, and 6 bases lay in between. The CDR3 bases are TGTGCCAGCAGCGTAGACCTAAAGACCCAGTACTTC. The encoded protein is CASSVDLKTQYF.

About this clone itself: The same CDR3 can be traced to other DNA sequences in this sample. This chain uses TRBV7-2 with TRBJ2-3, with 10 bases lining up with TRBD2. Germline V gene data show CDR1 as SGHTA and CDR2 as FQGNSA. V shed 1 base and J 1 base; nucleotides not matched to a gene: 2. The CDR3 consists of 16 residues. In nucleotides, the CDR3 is TGTGCCAGCAGCTTAGTAGCGGGGGGCGGCACAGATACGCAGTATTTT. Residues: CASSLVAGGGTDTQYF.

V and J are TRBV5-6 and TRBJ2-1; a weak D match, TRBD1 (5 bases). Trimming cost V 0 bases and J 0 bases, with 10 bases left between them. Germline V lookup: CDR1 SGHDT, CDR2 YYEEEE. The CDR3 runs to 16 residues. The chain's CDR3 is CASSLGQQSSYNEQFF. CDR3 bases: TGTGCCAGCAGCTTGGGACAGCAGAGCTCCTACAATGAGCAGTTCTTC.

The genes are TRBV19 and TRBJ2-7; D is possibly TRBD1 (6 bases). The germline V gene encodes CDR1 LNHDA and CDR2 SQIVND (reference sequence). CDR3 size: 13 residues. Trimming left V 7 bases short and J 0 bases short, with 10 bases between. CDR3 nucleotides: TGTGCCAGTATCGGACAGACCTCCTACGAGCAGTACTTC. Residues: CASIGQTSYEQYF. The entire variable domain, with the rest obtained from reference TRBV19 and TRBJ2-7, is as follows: DGGITQSPKYLFRKEGQNVTLSCEQNLNHDAMYWYRQDPGQGLRLIYYSQIVNDFQKGDIAEGYSVSREKKESFPLTVTSAQKNPTAFYLCASIGQTSYEQYFGPGTRLTVT.

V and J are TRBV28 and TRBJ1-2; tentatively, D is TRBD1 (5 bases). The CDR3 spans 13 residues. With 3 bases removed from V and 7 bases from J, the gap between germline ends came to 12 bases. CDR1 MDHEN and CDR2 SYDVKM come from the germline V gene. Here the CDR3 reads CASSFRGGTGYTF. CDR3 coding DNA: TGTGCCAGCAGTTTCCGGGGGGGAACTGGCTACACCTTC.

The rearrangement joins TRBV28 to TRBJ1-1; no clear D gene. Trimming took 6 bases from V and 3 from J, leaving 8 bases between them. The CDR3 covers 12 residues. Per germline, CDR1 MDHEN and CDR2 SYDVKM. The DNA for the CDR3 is TGTGCCAGCAGCCTCTTAGACACTGAAGCTTTCTTT. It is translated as CASSLLDTEAFF.

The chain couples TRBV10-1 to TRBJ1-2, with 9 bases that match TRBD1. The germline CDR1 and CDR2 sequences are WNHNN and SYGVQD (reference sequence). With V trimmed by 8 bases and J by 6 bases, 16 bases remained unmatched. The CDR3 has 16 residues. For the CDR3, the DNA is TGCGCCAGCCCGTCCCGGGACAGGGCCTGGTTGGATGGCTACACCTTC. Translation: CASPSRDRAWLDGYTF.

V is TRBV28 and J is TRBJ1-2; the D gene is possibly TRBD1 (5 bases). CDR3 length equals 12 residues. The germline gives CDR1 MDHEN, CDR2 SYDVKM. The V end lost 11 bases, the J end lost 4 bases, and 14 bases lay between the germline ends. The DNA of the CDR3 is TGTGCCGGCACCCAGGGCACCTATGGCTACACCTTC. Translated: CAGTQGTYGYTF.

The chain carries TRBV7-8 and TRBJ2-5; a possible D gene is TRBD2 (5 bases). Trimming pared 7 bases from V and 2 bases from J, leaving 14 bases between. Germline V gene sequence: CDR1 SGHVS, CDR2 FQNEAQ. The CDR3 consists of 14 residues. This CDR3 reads CASTPRTVQETQYF. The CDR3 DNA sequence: TGTGCCAGCACACCGAGGACTGTACAAGAGACCCAGTACTTC.